This paragraph reports one T cell receptor beta chain. How the authors handled the data: Scientists estimated how many nucleated cells there were by amplifying reference gene primers. The repertoire was sequenced with immunoSEQ multiplex PCR; TCRdb's copy has only in-frame clones and lacks some. V, J and clone size reflect that table, while D and trimming were determined from the DNA. This sample has roughly 300,000 clones; about 80% occur once, and the top ten carry approximately 10%. The sample comes from a study of blood T cell repertoires in COVID-19. On the study more broadly: Some COVID-19 samples were acute and others convalescent; all came from the United States, Italy and Spain. T cells, B-cell-depleted T cells, or PBMCs provided the cDNA or gDNA that served as material.

Sequencing used peripheral blood. The source of this sequence is a woman aged 45 to 65 who had recovered from COVID-19.

As DNA, the CDR3 is TGCAGCGCCCGACTAGAAAGCCACGAGCAGTACTTC. Translating it yields CSARLESHEQYF. This chain connects TRBV29-1 to TRBJ2-7, with D possibly matching TRBD2 (6 bases). This CDR3 contains 12 residues. V was pared by 7 bases and J by 5 bases, with 15 bases between. From germline, CDR1 is SQVTM and CDR2 ANQGSEA.